This TCR beta chain was sequenced in a study of T cells in Graves' hyperthyroidism and ophthalmopathy. Based on clinical symptoms, serum thyroxine and TRAb, thyroid ultrasound and orbital computed tomography, diagnoses were reached. Amplification targeted TCR beta CDR3 regions from RNA transcripts. The HTBI set primed first-round TCR CDR3 RT-PCR. TCRdb reprocessed the multiplex PCR reads with MiXCR, giving one entry per CDR3 protein. The repertoire holds hundreds of thousands of distinct CDR3 sequences, with 45% as singletons. Trimming removed 5 bases at V and 1 base at J, with 11 bases between. This CDR3 is 14 amino acids long.

Sequencing was carried out using peripheral blood or thyroid tissue (not recorded which). This clonotype was sampled from an adult man with Graves' disease, either hyperthyroidism or ophthalmopathy (not recorded which). The chain links TRBV12-3 or TRBV12-4 to TRBJ1-1; no definite D call. CDR3 amino acids: CASSETKGNTEAFF. In nucleotides, the CDR3 is TGTGCCAGCAGTGAAACAAAAGGGAACACTGAAGCTTTCTTT.